This TCR beta chain was sequenced during a study of blood T cell repertoires in COVID-19. Background on the study: Researchers got acute and convalescent COVID-19 samples from the United States, Italy and Spain. PBMCs, B-cell-depleted T cells, or T cells were the source of the cDNA or gDNA that made up the material.

In the original processing: Estimated nucleated cell counts came from reference gene primer amplification. Libraries were prepared by immunoSEQ multiplex PCR; TCRdb keeps only in-frame clonotypes and omits some of them. That table supplies the V and J calls and clone size; D and trimming were determined from the DNA. The sample lists about 150,000 clones, more than 70% occurring once. This CDR3 contains 14 residues. Between the trimmed V and J ends, which lost 8 bases and 0 bases, there was a span of 14 bases. Looked up from germline, CDR1 is LNHDA and CDR2 is SQIVND (reference sequence). This clone was detected only once.

This receptor was taken from a man aged 55 to 70 with active or convalescent COVID-19. The gene calls are TRBV19 and TRBJ2-7; D not resolved. The sequenced sample consisted of peripheral blood. The CDR3 spells CASAAGPSSYEQYF. The DNA for the CDR3 is TGTGCCAGTGCCGCAGGTCCCAGCTCCTACGAGCAGTACTTC.